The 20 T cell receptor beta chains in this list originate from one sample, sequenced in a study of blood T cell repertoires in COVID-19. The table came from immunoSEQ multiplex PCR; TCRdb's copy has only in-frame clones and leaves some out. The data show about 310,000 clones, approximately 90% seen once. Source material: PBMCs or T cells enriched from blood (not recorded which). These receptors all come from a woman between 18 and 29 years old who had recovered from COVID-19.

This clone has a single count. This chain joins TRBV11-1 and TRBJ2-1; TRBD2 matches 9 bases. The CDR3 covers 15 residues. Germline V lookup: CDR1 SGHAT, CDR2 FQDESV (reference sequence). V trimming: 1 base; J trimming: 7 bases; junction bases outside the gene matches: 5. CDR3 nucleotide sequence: TGTGCCAGCAGCTTAGGTAGCGGGAGTTTAAATGAGCAGTTCTTC. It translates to CASSLGSGSLNEQFF.

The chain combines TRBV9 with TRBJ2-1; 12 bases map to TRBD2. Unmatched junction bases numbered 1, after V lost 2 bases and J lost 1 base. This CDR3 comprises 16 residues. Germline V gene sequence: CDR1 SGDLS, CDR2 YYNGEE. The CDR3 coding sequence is TGTGCCAGCAGCGTGCTAGCGGGAGGGTCCTACAATGAGCAGTTCTTC. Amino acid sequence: CASSVLAGGSYNEQFF.

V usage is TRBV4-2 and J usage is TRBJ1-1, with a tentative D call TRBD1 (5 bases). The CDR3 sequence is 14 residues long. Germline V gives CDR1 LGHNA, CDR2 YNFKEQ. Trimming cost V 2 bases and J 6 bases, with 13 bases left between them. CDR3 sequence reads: CASSQPGGVAEAFF. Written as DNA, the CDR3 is TGTGCCAGCAGCCAACCGGGAGGGGTCGCTGAAGCTTTCTTT.

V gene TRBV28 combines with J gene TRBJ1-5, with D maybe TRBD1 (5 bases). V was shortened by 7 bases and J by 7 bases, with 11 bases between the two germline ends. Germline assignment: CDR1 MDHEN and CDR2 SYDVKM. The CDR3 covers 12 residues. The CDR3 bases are TGTGCCAGCATCGGGGGTCCCCAGCCCCAGCATTTT. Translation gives CASIGGPQPQHF.

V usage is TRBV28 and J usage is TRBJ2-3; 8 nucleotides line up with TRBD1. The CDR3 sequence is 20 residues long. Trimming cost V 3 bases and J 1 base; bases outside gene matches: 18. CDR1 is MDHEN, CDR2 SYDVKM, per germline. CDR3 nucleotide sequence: TGTGCCAGCAGTTTGACCCGAGGGACAGGATATGATTCAGGCACAGATACGCAGTATTTT. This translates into CASSLTRGTGYDSGTDTQYF.

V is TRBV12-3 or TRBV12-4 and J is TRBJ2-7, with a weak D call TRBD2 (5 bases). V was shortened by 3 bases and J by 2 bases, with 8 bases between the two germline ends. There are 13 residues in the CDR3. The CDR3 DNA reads TGTGCCAGCAGTTTCCGGGAACCCTACGAGCAGTACTTC. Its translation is CASSFREPYEQYF.

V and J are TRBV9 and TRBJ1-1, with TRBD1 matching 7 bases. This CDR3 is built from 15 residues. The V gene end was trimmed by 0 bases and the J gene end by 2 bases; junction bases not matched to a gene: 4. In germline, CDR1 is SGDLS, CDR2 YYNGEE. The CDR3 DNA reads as TGTGCCAGCAGCGTAGACAACAGGGGAAACACTGAAGCTTTCTTT. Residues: CASSVDNRGNTEAFF.

The CDR3 is CASSQDSRVGGYEQYF. The CDR3 region has the DNA TGTGCCAGCAGCCAAGATTCCCGGGTCGGCGGCTACGAGCAGTACTTC. The gene calls are TRBV4-2 and TRBJ2-7, with D hard to call. The CDR3 is made up of 16 amino acids. V was clipped by 0 bases and J by 3 bases, with 15 bases between them. The germline V gene encodes CDR1 LGHNA and CDR2 YNFKEQ.

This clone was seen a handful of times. This CDR3 reads CSVRQGEGNQPQHF. The CDR3 coding sequence is TGCAGCGTTCGTCAAGGGGAGGGCAATCAGCCCCAGCATTTT. V gene TRBV29-1 combines with J gene TRBJ1-5, with D tentatively TRBD1 (5 bases). From germline, CDR1 is SQVTM and CDR2 ANQGSEA. The V gene lost 5 bases and the J gene lost 2 bases, with 13 bases spanning the gap. This CDR3 has 14 amino acids.

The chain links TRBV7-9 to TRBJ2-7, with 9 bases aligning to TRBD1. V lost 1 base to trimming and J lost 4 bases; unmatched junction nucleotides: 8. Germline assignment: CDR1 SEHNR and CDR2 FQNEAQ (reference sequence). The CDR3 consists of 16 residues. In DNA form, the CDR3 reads TGTGCCAGCAGCTTAGTATTAGACAGGGGGACGTACGAGCAGTACTTC. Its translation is CASSLVLDRGTYEQYF.

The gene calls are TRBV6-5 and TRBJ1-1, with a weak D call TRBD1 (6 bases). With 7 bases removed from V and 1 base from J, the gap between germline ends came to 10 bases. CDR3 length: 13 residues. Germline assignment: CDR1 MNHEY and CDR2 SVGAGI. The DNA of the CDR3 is TGTGCCAGCACTTCGACAGGGAACACTGAAGCTTTCTTT. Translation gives CASTSTGNTEAFF.

DNA for the CDR3: TGTGCCAGTAGTTGGGACAGGCTTGGCTACACCTTC. Translated, it gives CASSWDRLGYTF. The rearrangement uses TRBV7-9 and TRBJ1-2, with TRBD1 identical over 8 bases. In germline, CDR1 is SEHNR, CDR2 FQNEAQ (reference sequence). The CDR3 contains 12 residues. V dropped 9 bases and J dropped 7; count of bases not matched to a gene: 7.

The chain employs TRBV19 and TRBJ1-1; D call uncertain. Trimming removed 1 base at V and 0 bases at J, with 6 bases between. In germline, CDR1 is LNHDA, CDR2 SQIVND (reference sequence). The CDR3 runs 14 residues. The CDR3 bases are TGTGCCAGTAGTATAGCGCTAATGAACACTGAAGCTTTCTTT. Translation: CASSIALMNTEAFF.

CDR3 sequence reads: CASSLGTAYPSYEQYF. The CDR3 region has the DNA TGTGCCAGCAGTTTAGGGACAGCTTACCCCTCCTACGAGCAGTACTTC. The V gene is TRBV27, the J gene TRBJ2-7; 7 bases match TRBD1. The CDR3 covers 16 residues. From germline, CDR1 is MNHEY and CDR2 SMNVEV (reference sequence). Trimming at V came to 2 bases and at J to 0 bases, leaving 7 bases not matched to a gene.

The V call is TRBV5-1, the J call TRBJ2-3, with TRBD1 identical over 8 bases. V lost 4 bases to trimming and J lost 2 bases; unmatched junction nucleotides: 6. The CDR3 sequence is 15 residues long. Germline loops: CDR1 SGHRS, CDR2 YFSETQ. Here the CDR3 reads CASSERTGPTDTQYF. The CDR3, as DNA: TGCGCCAGCAGCGAACGGACAGGGCCCACAGATACGCAGTATTTT. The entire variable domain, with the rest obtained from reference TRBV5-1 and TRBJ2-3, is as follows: KAGVTQTPRYLIKTRGQQVTLSCSPISGHRSVSWYQQTPGQGLQFLFEYFSETQRNKGNFPGRFSGRQFSNSRSEMNVSTLELGDSALYLCASSERTGPTDTQYFGPGTRLTVL.

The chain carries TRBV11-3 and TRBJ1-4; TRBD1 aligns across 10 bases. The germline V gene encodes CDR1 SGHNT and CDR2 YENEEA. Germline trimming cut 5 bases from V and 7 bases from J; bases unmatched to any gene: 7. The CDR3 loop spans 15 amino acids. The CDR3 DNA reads TGTGCCAGCAGCCGTCGACAGGGGGCTTTTGAAAAACTGTTTTTT. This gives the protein CASSRRQGAFEKLFF.

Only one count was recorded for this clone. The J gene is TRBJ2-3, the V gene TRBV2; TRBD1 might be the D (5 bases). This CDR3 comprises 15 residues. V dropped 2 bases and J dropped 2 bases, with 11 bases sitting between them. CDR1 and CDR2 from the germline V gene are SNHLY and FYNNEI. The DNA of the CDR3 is TGTGCCAGCAGTGAATCGCGCAGGGTCACAGATACGCAGTATTTT. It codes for CASSESRRVTDTQYF.

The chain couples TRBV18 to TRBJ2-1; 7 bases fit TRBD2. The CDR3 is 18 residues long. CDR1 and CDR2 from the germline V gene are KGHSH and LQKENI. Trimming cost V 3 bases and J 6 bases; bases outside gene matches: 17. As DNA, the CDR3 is TGTGCCAGCTCACCTAAGGCGGGAGTCCCCACGAAGGGCAATGAGCAGTTCTTC. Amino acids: CASSPKAGVPTKGNEQFF.

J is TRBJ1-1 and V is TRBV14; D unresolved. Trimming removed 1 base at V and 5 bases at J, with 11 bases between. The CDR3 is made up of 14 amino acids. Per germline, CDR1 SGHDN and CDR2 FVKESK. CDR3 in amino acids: CASSQVRGGTEAFF. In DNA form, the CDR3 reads TGTGCCAGCAGCCAAGTCCGGGGAGGGACTGAAGCTTTCTTT.

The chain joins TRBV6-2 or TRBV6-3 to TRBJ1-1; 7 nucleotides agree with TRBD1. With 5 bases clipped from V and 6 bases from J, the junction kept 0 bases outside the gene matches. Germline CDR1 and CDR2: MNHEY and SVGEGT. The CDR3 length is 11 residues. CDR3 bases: TGTGCCAGCAGTCAGGGGGCTGAAGCTTTCTTT. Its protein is CASSQGAEAFF.